A single sample is the source of the 14 T cell receptor beta chains below, sequenced in a study of identical twins. TCRdb re-called the 5' RACE reads with MiXCR, one entry per CDR3 protein. The sample lists 500,000 to 700,000 distinct CDR3 sequences, under 8.5% seen once, with less than 2% in the top ten. This sample also belongs to another study, concerning yellow fever vaccine responses in identical twins.

The specimen was PBMCs. The receptors come from a woman younger than 35 in good health.

The rearrangement uses TRBV9 and TRBJ2-3, with 7 positions matching TRBD2. Trimming removed 0 bases from V and 2 bases from J; junction bases left unmatched: 3. CDR3 length equals 15 residues. Germline V gives CDR1 SGDLS, CDR2 YYNGEE. CDR3 protein: CASSVVAGDTDTQYF. The CDR3 bases are TGTGCCAGCAGCGTAGTTGCGGGAGACACAGATACGCAGTATTTT.

This clonotype has just a few counts. A read error may produce the germline difference seen at one junction end. The rearrangement uses TRBV4-1 and TRBJ2-1, with D unresolved. The germline V gene has CDR1 MGHRA and CDR2 YSYEKL. The CDR3 has 14 amino acids. Here the CDR3 reads CASSQGPLLSPRLF. CDR3 DNA: TGCGCCAGCAGCCAGGGTCCTCTCCTTTCCCCCCGTCTCTTC.

This clonotype was counted ten times or more. The V call is TRBV12-3 or TRBV12-4, the J call TRBJ2-1, with 10 bases aligning to TRBD2. Germline trimming cut 6 bases from V and 0 bases from J; bases unmatched to any gene: 2. The CDR3 consists of 15 residues. For the CDR3, the DNA is TGTGCCAGCAGGATAGCGGGAGGCTCCTACAATGAGCAGTTCTTC. It encodes CASRIAGGSYNEQFF.

The rearrangement links TRBV7-3 to TRBJ2-1; possible D gene TRBD1, 5 bases. CDR1 and CDR2 from the germline V gene are SGHTA and FQGTGA. V lost 0 bases to trimming and J lost 5 bases, with 5 bases between them. This CDR3 is 13 amino acids long. The CDR3 protein is CASSLTQDNEQFF. CDR3 coding DNA: TGTGCCAGCAGCTTAACACAGGACAATGAGCAGTTCTTC. Variable domain in full (rest from reference TRBV7-3 and TRBJ2-1): GAGVSQTPSNKVTEKGKYVELRCDPISGHTALYWYRQSLGQGPEFLIYFQGTGAADDSGLPNDRFFAVRPEGSVSTLKIQRTERGDSAVYLCASSLTQDNEQFFGPGTRLTVL.

This clonotype was counted ten times or more. The V gene is TRBV28, the J gene TRBJ2-5; tentative D call: TRBD2 (5 bases). Per germline, CDR1 MDHEN and CDR2 SYDVKM. This CDR3 is 15 amino acids long. Trimming cost V 6 bases and J 1 base, with 15 bases left between them. CDR3 residues: CASSPDGGLQETQYF. The CDR3 DNA reads TGTGCCAGCAGCCCGGACGGAGGACTCCAAGAGACCCAGTACTTC.

This clonotype was detected only a few times. Here the CDR3 reads CSARGLADITDTQYF. The CDR3 nucleotides are TGCAGTGCTAGGGGACTAGCGGACATCACAGATACGCAGTATTTT. J is TRBJ2-3 and V is TRBV20-1, with 11 bases matching TRBD2. V trimming: 3 bases; J trimming: 2 bases; junction bases outside the gene matches: 4. This CDR3 region has 15 residues. Germline V gene data show CDR1 as DFQATT and CDR2 as SNEGSKA (reference sequence).

This clonotype was seen a handful of times. The rearrangement links TRBV9 to TRBJ2-5, with TRBD1 matching 12 bases. V lost 3 bases and J lost 5; bases outside the gene matches: 11. Looked up from germline, CDR1 is SGDLS and CDR2 is YYNGEE. This CDR3 contains 17 residues. The CDR3 loop reads CASSGEGGQGARETQYF. The CDR3 nucleotides are TGTGCCAGCAGCGGTGAAGGGGGACAGGGGGCGCGGGAGACCCAGTACTTC.

The J gene is TRBJ2-1, the V gene TRBV6-5; 13 bases align to TRBD2. V gave up 2 bases and J gave up 5 bases; unmatched junction bases: 3. Germline-derived CDR1 and CDR2 are MNHEY and SVGAGI. This CDR3 has 16 residues. CDR3 sequence reads: CASSYAGTSGNNEQFF. For the CDR3, the DNA is TGTGCCAGCAGTTACGCCGGGACTAGCGGGAACAATGAGCAGTTCTTC.

This chain uses TRBV4-1 with TRBJ2-1, with 9 nucleotides matching TRBD1. V dropped 4 bases and J dropped 2; count of bases not matched to a gene: 9. Germline-derived CDR1 and CDR2 are MGHRA and YSYEKL. The CDR3 covers 17 residues. The DNA for the CDR3 is TGCGCCAGCAGCCCAAACTTACAGGGGGCTGCCTACAATGAGCAGTTCTTC. It yields the protein CASSPNLQGAAYNEQFF.

The table lists this clonotype with a few counts. The V and J genes are TRBV28 and TRBJ2-7, with TRBD2 matching over 11 bases. Unmatched junction bases numbered 10, after V lost 5 bases and J lost 4 bases. CDR1 and CDR2 (germline): MDHEN, SYDVKM. The CDR3 is 16 residues long. The DNA of the CDR3 is TGTGCCAGCAGTACCTTGACTAGCGGGATACAGTACGAGCAGTACTTC. It encodes CASSTLTSGIQYEQYF.

This sequence joins TRBV11-2 and TRBJ2-3; tentatively, D is TRBD1 (6 bases). CDR1 SGHAT and CDR2 FQNNGV come from the germline V gene. There are 15 residues in the CDR3. Trimming cost V 5 bases and J 4 bases, with 16 bases left between them. CDR3: CASSPRVGAADTQYF. The CDR3 coding sequence is TGTGCCAGCAGCCCCCGGGTGGGGGCCGCAGATACGCAGTATTTT.

A few counts support this clonotype. The chain combines TRBV7-9 with TRBJ2-5; the D gene is possibly TRBD2 (6 bases). Looked up from germline, CDR1 is SEHNR and CDR2 is FQNEAQ (reference sequence). This CDR3 spans 14 amino acids. With 5 bases removed from V and 2 bases from J, the gap between germline ends came to 12 bases. CDR3 region: CASSHGLSQETQYF. CDR3 bases: TGTGCCAGCAGCCACGGACTATCACAAGAGACCCAGTACTTC.

This clonotype was found a few times. Here the CDR3 reads CASSLAGFKDTNTEAFF. The CDR3, as DNA: TGCGCCAGCAGCTTGGCCGGATTCAAGGACACGAACACTGAAGCTTTCTTT. This chain joins TRBV5-1 and TRBJ1-1; a possible D gene is TRBD1 (5 bases). Germline loops: CDR1 SGHRS, CDR2 YFSETQ. This CDR3 contains 17 residues. The V gene lost 0 bases and the J gene lost 1 base, with 16 bases spanning the gap. Supplemented by reference TRBV5-1 and TRBJ1-1, the full variable domain reads KAGVTQTPRYLIKTRGQQVTLSCSPISGHRSVSWYQQTPGQGLQFLFEYFSETQRNKGNFPGRFSGRQFSNSRSEMNVSTLELGDSALYLCASSLAGFKDTNTEAFFGQGTRLTVV.

This clonotype was seen only a few times. This chain uses TRBV7-9 with TRBJ1-4; 7 nucleotides agree with TRBD1. CDR3 length: 15 residues. Germline CDR1 reads SEHNR; CDR2 reads FQNEAQ (reference sequence). Germline trimming cut 5 bases from V and 6 bases from J; bases unmatched to any gene: 9. The CDR3 DNA sequence: TGTGCCAGCAGCCTAGAGGGGGCGAGGGATGAAAAACTGTTTTTT. Translated, it gives CASSLEGARDEKLFF.